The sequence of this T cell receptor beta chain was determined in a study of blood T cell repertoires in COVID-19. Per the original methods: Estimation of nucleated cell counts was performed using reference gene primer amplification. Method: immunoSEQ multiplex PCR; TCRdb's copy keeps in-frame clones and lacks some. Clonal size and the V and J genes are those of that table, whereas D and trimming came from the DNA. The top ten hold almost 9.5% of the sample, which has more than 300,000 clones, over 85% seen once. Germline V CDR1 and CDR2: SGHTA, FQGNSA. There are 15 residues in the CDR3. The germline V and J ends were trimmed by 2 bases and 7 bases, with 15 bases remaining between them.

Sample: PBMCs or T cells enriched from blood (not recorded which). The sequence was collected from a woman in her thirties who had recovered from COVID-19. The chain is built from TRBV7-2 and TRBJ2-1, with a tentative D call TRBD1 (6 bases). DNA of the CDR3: TGTGCCAGCAGCTTATGGTACGCCCAGGGGAATGAGCAGTTCTTC. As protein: CASSLWYAQGNEQFF.